The 19 T cell receptor beta chains below come from one sample, sequenced in a study of blood T cell repertoires in COVID-19. Data came from immunoSEQ multiplex PCR; TCRdb stores just in-frame clones and leaves some out. The profile shows fewer than 120,000 clones, about 88% of them singletons. The source material was peripheral blood. Receptor source: a woman between 50 and 59 years old with acute or convalescent COVID-19.

The chain carries TRBV4-2 and TRBJ2-1; 11 bases are shared with TRBD2. Trimming at V came to 1 base and at J to 8 bases, leaving 7 bases not matched to a gene. CDR3 size: 16 residues. Germline V gene data show CDR1 as LGHNA and CDR2 as YNFKEQ. The CDR3 sequence is CASSQGFVAGGDEQFF. CDR3 coding DNA: TGTGCCAGCAGCCAAGGTTTTGTAGCGGGGGGGGATGAGCAGTTCTTC.

The chain is built from TRBV6-5 and TRBJ2-7, with 8 bases matching TRBD1. Unmatched junction bases numbered 6, after V lost 0 bases and J lost 5 bases. This CDR3 region has 15 residues. Per the germline V gene, CDR1 is MNHEY and CDR2 is SVGAGI. The CDR3 is CASSYSGQARNEQYF. The CDR3 region has the DNA TGTGCCAGCAGTTACTCGGGACAGGCGCGGAACGAGCAGTACTTC.

This rearrangement joins TRBV7-6 to TRBJ2-2, with D tentatively TRBD2 (6 bases). This CDR3 region has 16 residues. Germline loops: CDR1 SGHVS, CDR2 FNYEAQ. The ends were cut back, 0 bases at V and 7 bases at J, with 15 bases in the middle. The CDR3 sequence: CASSLAASDRGGELFF. In DNA, the CDR3 is TGTGCCAGCAGCTTAGCCGCTAGCGACCGTGGCGGGGAGCTGTTTTTT.

This rearrangement joins TRBV5-5 to TRBJ2-5, with TRBD2 matching over 14 bases. The germline CDR1 and CDR2 sequences are SGHKS and YYEKEE (reference sequence). V was pared by 4 bases and J by 4 bases, with 3 bases of the junction left unmatched. The CDR3 is 15 amino acids. As DNA, the CDR3 is TGTGCCAGCAGCGTGGGACTAGCGGGAGTAGAGACCCAGTACTTC. Translated: CASSVGLAGVETQYF.

The chain joins TRBV5-1 to TRBJ1-6, with D hard to call. V gave up 0 bases and J gave up 4 bases, with 5 bases separating them. The CDR3 contains 14 residues. Looked up from germline, CDR1 is SGHRS and CDR2 is YFSETQ. The CDR3 region is CASSLDRYNSPLHF. The CDR3 bases are TGCGCCAGCAGCTTGGACCGGTATAATTCACCCCTCCACTTT.

The V and J genes are TRBV25-1 and TRBJ2-1; 7 nucleotides agree with TRBD1. From germline, CDR1 is MGHDK and CDR2 SYGVNS. V shed 1 base, J shed 7 bases, and the junction held 4 bases outside the gene matches. CDR3 length equals 14 residues. In nucleotides, the CDR3 is TGTGCCAGCAGTGAATCGACAGGGTCGAATGAGCAGTTCTTC. Its protein product is CASSESTGSNEQFF.

The chain recombines TRBV2 with TRBJ1-3; D is possibly TRBD1 (5 bases). Trimming pared 6 bases from V and 7 bases from J, leaving 16 bases between. The CDR3 has 14 residues. Germline V gene data show CDR1 as SNHLY and CDR2 as FYNNEI. CDR3 amino acids: CASSADFRGNTIYF. For the CDR3, the DNA is TGTGCCAGCAGCGCGGACTTTCGGGGGAACACCATATATTTT.

The V gene is TRBV11-3, the J gene TRBJ2-7, with 7 bases fitting TRBD1. Germline V gene sequence: CDR1 SGHNT, CDR2 YENEEA. CDR3 length: 15 residues. The junction had 10 bases not matched to a gene; V was cut back by 5 bases and J by 3 bases. The CDR3 region has the DNA TGTGCCAGCAGCCCGGACAGGAAGAGGGACTACGAGCAGTACTTC. As protein: CASSPDRKRDYEQYF.

The genes are TRBV9 and TRBJ2-7; possible D gene TRBD2, 6 bases. This CDR3 comprises 16 residues. Between the trimmed V and J ends, which lost 0 bases and 3 bases, there was a span of 16 bases. Germline CDR1 and CDR2: SGDLS and YYNGEE. The CDR3 region is CASSVDAAGPSYEQYF. CDR3 sequence (DNA): TGTGCCAGCAGCGTAGACGCTGCGGGACCAAGCTACGAGCAGTACTTC.

The chain links TRBV7-2 to TRBJ2-1; D is uncertain. The CDR3 totals 15 residues. Germline CDR1 SGHTA, CDR2 FQGNSA. V dropped 3 bases and J dropped 3 bases, with 12 bases sitting between them. The DNA of the CDR3 is TGTGCCAGCAGCTTGGCGGTAGGATACTACAATGAGCAGTTCTTC. It yields the protein CASSLAVGYYNEQFF.

The chain couples TRBV6-5 to TRBJ2-2, with TRBD1 as a possible D gene (5 bases). CDR3 length: 15 amino acids. V shed 5 bases and J shed 4 bases, with 14 bases lying between them. Germline assignment: CDR1 MNHEY and CDR2 SVGAGI. Here the CDR3 reads CASSLKGMSTGELFF. The DNA for the CDR3 is TGTGCCAGCAGTCTTAAGGGGATGAGCACCGGGGAGCTGTTTTTT.

The rearrangement joins TRBV6-2 or TRBV6-3 to TRBJ2-1; 8 bases agree with TRBD2. The CDR3 runs 17 residues. With 0 bases clipped from V and 7 bases from J, the junction kept 11 bases outside the gene matches. The V gene's germline CDR1 is MNHEY and CDR2 SVGEGT. Here the CDR3 reads CASSYSIRLAPMNEQFF. CDR3 DNA: TGTGCCAGCAGTTACTCGATCAGACTAGCGCCGATGAATGAGCAGTTCTTC.

This clone has at least ten counts. V gene TRBV6-5 combines with J gene TRBJ2-3; tentative D call: TRBD2 (5 bases). The V gene lost 4 bases and the J gene lost 0 bases, with 5 bases spanning the gap. Germline values: CDR1 MNHEY, CDR2 SVGAGI. The CDR3 runs 13 residues. The CDR3 nucleotides read TGTGCCAGCAGTTCGGGGAGCACAGATACGCAGTATTTT. It translates to CASSSGSTDTQYF.

This clone was counted a few times. This CDR3 is also generated by other DNA sequences in the sample. The V gene is TRBV3-1 (or the pseudogene TRBV3-2), the J gene TRBJ2-3; weak D call: TRBD1 (5 bases). This CDR3 is built from 15 residues. Trimming took 1 base from V and 0 from J, leaving 8 bases between them. In germline, CDR1 is LGHDT, CDR2 YNNKEL (reference sequence). The CDR3 here is CASSQGSGSTDTQYF. In DNA form, the CDR3 reads TGTGCCAGCAGCCAAGGCTCAGGGAGCACAGATACGCAGTATTTT.

This chain connects TRBV10-1 to TRBJ2-2; D is unresolved. From germline, CDR1 is WNHNN and CDR2 SYGVQD (reference sequence). The CDR3 length is 14 residues. Trimming took 6 bases from V and 2 from J, leaving 10 bases between them. Written as DNA, the CDR3 is TGCGCCAGCAGGGCAGGATTAAACACCGGGGAGCTGTTTTTT. It is translated as CASRAGLNTGELFF.

This clone showed up just once. This sequence joins TRBV5-1 and TRBJ2-1; TRBD1 agrees at 11 bases. The CDR3 runs 16 residues. Germline V gene data show CDR1 as SGHRS and CDR2 as YFSETQ. V dropped 4 bases and J dropped 8; count of bases not matched to a gene: 11. This chain's CDR3 is CASSPRADRGPHEQFF. The DNA for the CDR3 is TGCGCCAGCAGCCCAAGGGCGGACAGGGGGCCGCATGAGCAGTTCTTC.

V and J are TRBV6-5 and TRBJ1-5, with 8 bases lining up with TRBD1. The CDR3 spans 13 residues. After removal of 5 bases from V and 6 bases from J, the junction contained 3 bases not matched to a gene. Germline V lookup: CDR1 MNHEY, CDR2 SVGAGI. The CDR3 bases are TGTGCCAGCAGTATTGACAGGGGTCAGCCCCAGCATTTT. It specifies CASSIDRGQPQHF.

The chain uses TRBV7-9 and TRBJ2-1, with TRBD2 identical over 7 bases. After removal of 3 bases from V and 10 bases from J, the junction contained 3 bases not matched to a gene. This CDR3 region has 12 residues. Germline V CDR1 and CDR2: SEHNR, FQNEAQ (reference sequence). CDR3 in DNA: TGTGCCAGCAGCTTCCGGGGGGACGAGCAGTTCTTC. This gives the protein CASSFRGDEQFF. Full variable domain (outside the CDR3, taken from reference TRBV7-9 and TRBJ2-1): DTGVSQNPRHKITKRGQNVTFRCDPISEHNRLYWYRQTLGQGPEFLTYFQNEAQLEKSRLLSDRFSAERPKGSFSTLEIQRTEQGDSAMYLCASSFRGDEQFFGPGTRLTVL.

The chain joins TRBV19 to TRBJ1-2, with 7 nucleotides matching TRBD1. CDR3 size: 14 residues. V dropped 6 bases and J dropped 4; count of bases not matched to a gene: 8. CDR1 LNHDA and CDR2 SQIVND come from the germline V gene (reference sequence). The CDR3 DNA reads TGTGCCAGTAGCGTGGGACAGAGAGGCTATGGCTACACCTTC. This codes for CASSVGQRGYGYTF.